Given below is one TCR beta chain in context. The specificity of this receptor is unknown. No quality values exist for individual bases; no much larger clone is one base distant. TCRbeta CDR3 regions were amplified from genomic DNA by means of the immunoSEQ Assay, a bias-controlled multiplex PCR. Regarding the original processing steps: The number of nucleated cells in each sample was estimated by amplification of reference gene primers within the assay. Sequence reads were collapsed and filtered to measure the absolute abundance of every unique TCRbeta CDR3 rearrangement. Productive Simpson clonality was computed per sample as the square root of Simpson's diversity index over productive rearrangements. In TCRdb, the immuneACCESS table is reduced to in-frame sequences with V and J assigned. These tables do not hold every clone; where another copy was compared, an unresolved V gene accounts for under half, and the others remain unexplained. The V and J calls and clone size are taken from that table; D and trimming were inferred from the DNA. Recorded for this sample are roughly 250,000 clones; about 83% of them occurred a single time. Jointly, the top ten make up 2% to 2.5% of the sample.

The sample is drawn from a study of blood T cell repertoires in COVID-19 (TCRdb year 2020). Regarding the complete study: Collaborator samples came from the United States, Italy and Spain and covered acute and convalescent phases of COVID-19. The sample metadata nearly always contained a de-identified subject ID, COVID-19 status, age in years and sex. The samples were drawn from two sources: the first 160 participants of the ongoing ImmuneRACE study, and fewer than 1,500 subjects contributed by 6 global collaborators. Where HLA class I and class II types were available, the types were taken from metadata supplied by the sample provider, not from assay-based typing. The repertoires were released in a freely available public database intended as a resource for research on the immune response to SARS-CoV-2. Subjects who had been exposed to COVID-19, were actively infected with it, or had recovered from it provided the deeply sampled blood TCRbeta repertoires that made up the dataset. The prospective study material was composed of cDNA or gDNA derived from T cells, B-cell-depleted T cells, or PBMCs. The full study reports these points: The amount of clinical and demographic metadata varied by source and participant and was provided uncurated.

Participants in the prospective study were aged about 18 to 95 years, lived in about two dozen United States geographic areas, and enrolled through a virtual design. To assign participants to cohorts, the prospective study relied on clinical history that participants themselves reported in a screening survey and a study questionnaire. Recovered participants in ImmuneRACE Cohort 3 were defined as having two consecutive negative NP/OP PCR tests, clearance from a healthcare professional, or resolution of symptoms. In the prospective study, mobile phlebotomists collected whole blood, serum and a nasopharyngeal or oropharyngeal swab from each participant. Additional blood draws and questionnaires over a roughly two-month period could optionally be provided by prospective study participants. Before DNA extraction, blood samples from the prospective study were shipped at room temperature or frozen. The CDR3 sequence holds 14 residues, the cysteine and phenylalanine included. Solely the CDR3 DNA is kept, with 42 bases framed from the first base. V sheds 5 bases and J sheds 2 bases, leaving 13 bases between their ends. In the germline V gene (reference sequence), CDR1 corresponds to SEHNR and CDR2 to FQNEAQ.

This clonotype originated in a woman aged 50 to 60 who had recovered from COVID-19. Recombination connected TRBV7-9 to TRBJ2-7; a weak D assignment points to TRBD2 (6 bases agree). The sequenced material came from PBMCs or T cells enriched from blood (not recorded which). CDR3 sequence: CASSPGTYTYEQYF. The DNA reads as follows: TGTGCCAGCAGCCCCGGGACTTACACCTACGAGCAGTACTTC.